The 17 T cell receptor beta chains below were found in one sample sequenced in a study of blood T cell repertoires in COVID-19. Only in-frame clones appear in the TCRdb table, and some are missing; sequencing was by immunoSEQ multiplex PCR. The data show some 140,000 clones, roughly 82% seen once. The specimen was peripheral blood. The receptors derive from a man older than 75 with acute or convalescent COVID-19.

This sequence joins TRBV5-5 and TRBJ1-2; the D gene is possibly TRBD1 (6 bases). Between the trimmed V and J ends, which lost 0 bases and 5 bases, there was a span of 11 bases. Germline V lookup: CDR1 SGHKS, CDR2 YYEKEE (reference sequence). The CDR3 totals 14 residues. Here the CDR3 DNA reads TGTGCCAGCAGCTTGGCAGGGGCCGGGTATGGCTACACCTTC. Translating it yields CASSLAGAGYGYTF.

This clone was observed a handful of times. The J gene is TRBJ1-1, the V gene TRBV16, with TRBD1 as a possible D gene (5 bases). Germline lookup yields CDR1 KGHSY and CDR2 FQNENV. The CDR3 has 12 amino acids. Trimming stripped 2 bases from V and 11 bases from J, with 12 bases between. The CDR3 loop reads CASSQGEGTAFF. Written as DNA, the CDR3 is TGTGCCAGCAGCCAAGGGGAGGGGACGGCTTTCTTT.

The rearrangement uses TRBV25-1 and TRBJ1-4; D might be TRBD1 (5 bases). The CDR3 runs 15 residues. V lost 10 bases and J 6 bases, leaving 21 bases between the germline ends. Germline V gives CDR1 MGHDK, CDR2 SYGVNS. Here the CDR3 reads CATIELGAWDEKLFF. CDR3 nucleotide sequence: TGTGCCACCATAGAACTTGGGGCCTGGGATGAAAAACTGTTTTTT.

The chain joins TRBV6-5 to TRBJ1-4, with 7 bases matching TRBD1. The CDR3 loop spans 14 amino acids. With V trimmed by 6 bases and J by 4 bases, 5 bases remained unmatched. Germline CDR1 reads MNHEY; CDR2 reads SVGAGI. CDR3 region: CASSLGTVNEKLFF. Here the CDR3 DNA reads TGTGCCAGCAGCCTCGGGACAGTTAATGAAAAACTGTTTTTT.

V is TRBV11-2 and J is TRBJ2-5; 7 bases align to TRBD1. Trimming took 5 bases from V and 5 from J; bases not matched to a gene: 8. This CDR3 is built from 14 residues. Germline CDR1 is SGHAT and CDR2 is FQNNGV. The DNA of the CDR3 is TGTGCCAGCAGCCGGGACAGAGCTTACGAGACCCAGTACTTC. The encoded protein is CASSRDRAYETQYF.

This chain joins TRBV28 and TRBJ1-4; D perhaps matches TRBD1 (5 bases). V was shortened by 3 bases and J by 6 bases, with 8 bases between the two germline ends. This CDR3 contains 13 residues. The germline V gene encodes CDR1 MDHEN and CDR2 SYDVKM. CDR3 bases: TGTGCCAGCAGTTTGGGGCAGGATGAAAAACTGTTTTTT. It codes for CASSLGQDEKLFF.

V gene TRBV7-3 combines with J gene TRBJ2-2; possibly TRBD1 for D (6 bases). This CDR3 has 14 amino acids. V lost 6 bases and J 2 bases, leaving 10 bases between the germline ends. CDR1 and CDR2 (germline): SGHTA, FQGTGA. For the CDR3, the DNA is TGTGCCAGCAGTTCCGGGACAAACACCGGGGAGCTGTTTTTT. Its protein product is CASSSGTNTGELFF.

V gene TRBV7-2 combines with J gene TRBJ1-1, with unresolved D. Per the germline V gene, CDR1 is SGHTA and CDR2 is FQGNSA. The ends were cut back, 5 bases at V and 0 bases at J, with 22 bases in the middle. CDR3 length: 18 residues. CDR3 amino acids: CASSRHEGSLFMNTEAFF. The CDR3 nucleotides read TGTGCCAGCAGCCGGCATGAGGGCTCCTTGTTCATGAACACTGAAGCTTTCTTT.

The rearrangement links TRBV9 to TRBJ1-3, with D possibly being TRBD1 (5 bases). Trimming cost V 4 bases and J 0 bases, with 14 bases left between them. The CDR3 runs 16 residues. CDR1 and CDR2 (germline): SGDLS, YYNGEE. CDR3 residues: CASSPGRGYSGNTIYF. The CDR3 bases are TGTGCCAGCAGCCCGGGGCGGGGGTACTCTGGAAACACCATATATTTT. Full variable domain (missing parts from reference TRBV9 and TRBJ1-3): DSGVTQTPKHLITATGQRVTLRCSPRSGDLSVYWYQQSLDQGLQFLIQYYNGEERAKGNILERFSAQQFPDLHSELNLSSLELGDSALYFCASSPGRGYSGNTIYFGEGSWLTVV.

The genes are TRBV7-2 and TRBJ2-3; TRBD2 might be the D (5 bases). This CDR3 spans 14 amino acids. CDR1 SGHTA and CDR2 FQGNSA come from the germline V gene. The germline V and J ends were trimmed by 4 bases and 2 bases, with 10 bases remaining between them. The CDR3 region has the DNA TGTGCCAGCAGCTCCGGACTCGCCACAGATACGCAGTATTTT. Residues: CASSSGLATDTQYF. Combining the CDR3 with reference TRBV7-2 and TRBJ2-3 gives the whole variable domain GAGVSQSPSNKVTEKGKDVELRCDPISGHTALYWYRQSLGQGLEFLIYFQGNSAPDKSGLPSDRFSAERTGGSVSTLTIQRTQQEDSAVYLCASSSGLATDTQYFGPGTRLTVL.

The V call is TRBV7-8, the J call TRBJ2-7; TRBD1 aligns across 11 bases. The CDR3 contains 15 residues. Unmatched junction bases numbered 9, after V lost 5 bases and J lost 6 bases. CDR1 SGHVS and CDR2 FQNEAQ come from the germline V gene. This CDR3 reads CASSLGQGAFAEQYF. The CDR3 nucleotides are TGTGCCAGCAGCCTCGGACAGGGGGCTTTCGCCGAGCAGTACTTC.

The chain combines TRBV11-2 with TRBJ1-5, with TRBD1 matching 7 bases. Germline CDR1 reads SGHAT; CDR2 reads FQNNGV. V trimming: 3 bases; J trimming: 5 bases; junction bases outside the gene matches: 4. The CDR3 runs to 14 residues. The CDR3 spells CASSFTGVDQPQHF. The CDR3, as DNA: TGTGCCAGCAGCTTCACAGGGGTGGATCAGCCCCAGCATTTT.

In nucleotides, the CDR3 is TGTGCCAGCAGAGTAGCGGGGGTAGGAGAGACCCAGTACTTC. Translated: CASRVAGVGETQYF. The chain recombines TRBV28 with TRBJ2-5; 9 nucleotides match TRBD2. V lost 6 bases, J lost 4 bases, and 6 bases stayed unmatched. Germline assignment: CDR1 MDHEN and CDR2 SYDVKM. This CDR3 is built from 14 residues.

The chain has TRBV2 and TRBJ2-7, with TRBD2 matching 9 bases. The trim removed 6 bases at V and 4 bases at J, leaving 7 bases unmatched. The CDR3 contains 14 residues. CDR1 and CDR2 (germline): SNHLY, FYNNEI. For the CDR3, the DNA is TGTGCCAGCAGGGATAGCGGGGGATTGTACGAGCAGTACTTC. It codes for CASRDSGGLYEQYF.

This chain connects TRBV5-6 to TRBJ1-3, with TRBD1 as a possible D gene (5 bases). The CDR3 contains 16 residues. V lost 4 bases and J 4 bases, leaving 18 bases between the germline ends. Per germline, CDR1 SGHDT and CDR2 YYEEEE. CDR3 coding DNA: TGTGCCAGCAGCCAAGCGGGGGACCTCTCCGGAAACACCATATATTTT. It yields the protein CASSQAGDLSGNTIYF.

The chain has TRBV18 and TRBJ2-1, with 10 bases that match TRBD2. Germline V gives CDR1 KGHSH, CDR2 LQKENI. Losses at the gene ends were 0 bases for V and 3 bases for J; bases not matched to a gene: 2. The CDR3 length is 16 residues. In DNA form, the CDR3 reads TGTGCCAGCTCACCACCTAGCGGGGGGATCTACAATGAGCAGTTCTTC. It encodes CASSPPSGGIYNEQFF.

The V gene is TRBV14, the J gene TRBJ1-2, with D unresolved. Germline V CDR1 and CDR2: SGHDN, FVKESK. CDR3 length equals 14 residues. V was cut by 0 bases and J by 4 bases, with 9 bases left in between. CDR3 sequence: CASSQDRVTYGYTF. The CDR3, as DNA: TGTGCCAGCAGCCAAGACCGGGTGACCTATGGCTACACCTTC.